The rows below give T cell receptor beta chains drawn from one sample of a study of identical twins. TCRdb redid the calling of the 5' RACE reads with MiXCR, one entry per CDR3 protein. The sample shows 130,000 to 150,000 distinct CDR3 sequences, roughly 3.5% of them seen only once. Input material: memory T cells sorted from blood. Source of these receptors: a man younger than 35 in good health. The CDR3 runs from the conserved cysteine through the conserved F or W. Fields, in order: J gene, clone size, D gene, V gene, CDR3 protein, CDR3 DNA. The D gene is left open where the match is weak. Only part of the rows carry a size: once, few, many, or a class if the clone is expanded.

j_call: TRBJ2-2; clone_size: many; d_call: TRBD2; v_call: TRBV10-3; cdr3_aa: CAIRRGGAQRDTGELFF; cdr3_nt: TGTGCCATCAGGCGGGGGGGCGCCCAGAGGGACACCGGGGAGCTGTTTTTT
j_call: TRBJ1-2; clone_size: many; d_call: .; v_call: TRBV6-1; cdr3_aa: CASTPGDDYGYTF; cdr3_nt: TGTGCCAGCACCCCGGGGGACGACTATGGCTACACCTTC
j_call: TRBJ2-3; clone_size: many; d_call: TRBD2; v_call: TRBV5-1; cdr3_aa: CASSLIHLAGASKDTQYF; cdr3_nt: TGCGCCAGCAGCTTGATTCATCTAGCGGGAGCTTCTAAAGATACGCAGTATTTT
j_call: TRBJ1-6; clone_size: .; d_call: TRBD1; v_call: TRBV7-2; cdr3_aa: CASSTQGDSYNSPLHF; cdr3_nt: TGTGCCAGCAGCACTCAGGGGGACTCCTATAATTCACCCCTCCACTTT
j_call: TRBJ2-3; clone_size: many; d_call: .; v_call: TRBV10-3; cdr3_aa: CAISVQSVRRARDTQYF; cdr3_nt: TGTGCCATCAGTGTACAAAGCGTGCGGCGGGCACGGGATACGCAGTATTTT
j_call: TRBJ2-5; clone_size: .; d_call: TRBD2; v_call: TRBV7-9; cdr3_aa: CASSGSGRPETQYF; cdr3_nt: TGTGCCAGCAGCGGTAGCGGGAGACCGGAGACCCAGTACTTC
j_call: TRBJ2-1; clone_size: many; d_call: TRBD2; v_call: TRBV20-1; cdr3_aa: CSARKSGTSVYNEQFF; cdr3_nt: TGCAGTGCTAGGAAGTCAGGGACTAGCGTATACAATGAGCAGTTCTTC
j_call: TRBJ1-1; clone_size: many; d_call: .; v_call: TRBV19; cdr3_aa: CASSFGMNTEAFF; cdr3_nt: TGTGCCAGTAGTTTCGGGATGAACACTGAAGCTTTCTTT
j_call: TRBJ2-4; clone_size: many; d_call: .; v_call: TRBV19; cdr3_aa: CASSNTRGNIQYF; cdr3_nt: TGTGCCAGTAGCAACACCCGTGGGAACATTCAGTACTTC
j_call: TRBJ2-3; clone_size: few; d_call: .; v_call: TRBV15; cdr3_aa: CATTRRGPLGDTQYF; cdr3_nt: TGTGCCACCACGAGACGGGGACCTCTTGGAGATACGCAGTATTTT
j_call: TRBJ2-3; clone_size: many; d_call: TRBD1; v_call: TRBV7-2; cdr3_aa: CASSPGQATDTQYF; cdr3_nt: TGTGCCAGCAGCCCGGGACAGGCCACAGATACGCAGTATTTT
j_call: TRBJ2-1; clone_size: many; d_call: .; v_call: TRBV3-1; cdr3_aa: CASRDFNNGEQFF; cdr3_nt: TGTGCCAGCCGGGACTTCAACAACGGTGAGCAGTTCTTC
j_call: TRBJ1-3; clone_size: many; d_call: TRBD1; v_call: TRBV5-1; cdr3_aa: CASSWGTGTSGNTIYF; cdr3_nt: TGCGCCAGCAGCTGGGGGACAGGCACCTCTGGAAACACCATATATTTT
j_call: TRBJ2-7; clone_size: many; d_call: .; v_call: TRBV7-6; cdr3_aa: CASSLAFGYEQYF; cdr3_nt: TGTGCCAGCAGCTTAGCGTTCGGTTACGAGCAGTACTTC
j_call: TRBJ2-1; clone_size: few; d_call: .; v_call: TRBV4-1; cdr3_aa: CASSQTGGEQFF; cdr3_nt: TGCGCCAGCAGCCAAACCGGGGGTGAGCAGTTCTTC
j_call: TRBJ2-3; clone_size: .; d_call: .; v_call: TRBV13; cdr3_aa: CASSLSSSTFTDTQYF; cdr3_nt: TGTGCCAGCAGCTTATCCTCTAGCACCTTCACAGATACGCAGTATTTT
j_call: TRBJ2-7; clone_size: many; d_call: TRBD1; v_call: TRBV5-1; cdr3_aa: CASSSGTGIHEQYF; cdr3_nt: TGCGCCAGCAGCTCCGGGACAGGGATCCACGAGCAGTACTTC
j_call: TRBJ2-1; clone_size: many; d_call: TRBD2; v_call: TRBV7-9; cdr3_aa: CASSLSGRARYEQFF; cdr3_nt: TGTGCCAGCAGCTTAAGCGGGAGGGCAAGGTATGAGCAGTTCTTC
j_call: TRBJ2-7; clone_size: many; d_call: .; v_call: TRBV15; cdr3_aa: CATSREGLVGGSYEQYF; cdr3_nt: TGTGCCACCAGCAGAGAGGGTTTGGTTGGGGGCTCGTACGAGCAGTACTTC
j_call: TRBJ2-7; clone_size: many; d_call: TRBD2; v_call: TRBV12-3/TRBV12-4; cdr3_aa: CASSTTPGLAAYEQYF; cdr3_nt: TGTGCCAGCAGTACAACCCCCGGACTAGCGGCCTACGAGCAGTACTTC
j_call: TRBJ1-1; clone_size: many; d_call: .; v_call: TRBV19; cdr3_aa: CASSFGTTEAFF; cdr3_nt: TGTGCCAGTAGTTTCGGGACCACTGAAGCTTTCTTT
j_call: TRBJ2-1; clone_size: many; d_call: TRBD2; v_call: TRBV6-1; cdr3_aa: CASRAGLEVSNEQFF; cdr3_nt: TGTGCCAGCAGGGCCGGACTAGAGGTTAGCAATGAGCAGTTCTTC
j_call: TRBJ2-7; clone_size: many; d_call: .; v_call: TRBV5-8; cdr3_aa: CASSLRPSYEQYF; cdr3_nt: TGTGCCAGCAGCTTAAGACCGTCCTACGAGCAGTACTTC
j_call: TRBJ2-3; clone_size: many; d_call: .; v_call: TRBV15; cdr3_aa: CATRKSSWVVDTQYF; cdr3_nt: TGTGCCACCAGGAAGAGTTCGTGGGTCGTAGATACGCAGTATTTT
j_call: TRBJ2-5; clone_size: many; d_call: .; v_call: TRBV4-2; cdr3_aa: CASSQDGTGETQYF; cdr3_nt: TGTGCCAGCAGCCAAGATGGGACGGGAGAGACCCAGTACTTC
j_call: TRBJ2-7; clone_size: .; d_call: .; v_call: TRBV10-2; cdr3_aa: CASNRGISYEQYF; cdr3_nt: TGCGCCAGCAACCGGGGGATTTCTTACGAGCAGTACTTC
j_call: TRBJ2-3; clone_size: many; d_call: .; v_call: TRBV11-2; cdr3_aa: CASSLGSSKVTDTQYF; cdr3_nt: TGTGCCAGCAGCTTAGGGTCTAGCAAGGTCACAGATACGCAGTATTTT
j_call: TRBJ1-5; clone_size: .; d_call: .; v_call: TRBV2; cdr3_aa: CASSTGPRPQHF; cdr3_nt: TGTGCCAGCAGTACCGGACCTCGGCCCCAGCATTTT
j_call: TRBJ2-5; clone_size: .; d_call: .; v_call: TRBV14; cdr3_aa: CASSQDQGSWETQYF; cdr3_nt: TGTGCCAGCAGCCAGGACCAGGGAAGTTGGGAGACCCAGTACTTC
j_call: TRBJ1-1; clone_size: many; d_call: .; v_call: TRBV10-3; cdr3_aa: CAIRTDRNTEAFF; cdr3_nt: TGTGCCATCAGGACGGACCGAAACACTGAAGCTTTCTTT
j_call: TRBJ1-2; clone_size: few; d_call: .; v_call: TRBV6-5; cdr3_aa: CASSASEGGYTF; cdr3_nt: TGTGCCAGCAGTGCCTCGGAGGGAGGCTACACCTTC
j_call: TRBJ2-1; clone_size: many; d_call: TRBD2; v_call: TRBV28; cdr3_aa: CASTGTSGYYEQFF; cdr3_nt: TGTGCCAGCACCGGGACTAGCGGGTATTATGAGCAGTTCTTC
j_call: TRBJ2-5; clone_size: many; d_call: .; v_call: TRBV7-9; cdr3_aa: CASSLDRGETQYF; cdr3_nt: TGTGCCAGCAGCTTAGATAGGGGAGAGACCCAGTACTTC
j_call: TRBJ1-6; clone_size: .; d_call: TRBD1; v_call: TRBV20-1; cdr3_aa: CSAMTDRGNSPLHF; cdr3_nt: TGCAGTGCTATGACAGACAGGGGTAATTCACCCCTCCACTTT
j_call: TRBJ2-2; clone_size: .; d_call: .; v_call: TRBV4-2; cdr3_aa: CASSRDWDKQLHGELFF; cdr3_nt: TGTGCCAGCAGCCGGGATTGGGACAAGCAGTTGCACGGGGAGCTGTTTTTT
j_call: TRBJ2-1; clone_size: many; d_call: TRBD1; v_call: TRBV5-1; cdr3_aa: CASSAGTGILDEQFF; cdr3_nt: TGCGCCAGCAGCGCGGGGACAGGGATATTAGATGAGCAGTTCTTC
j_call: TRBJ2-6; clone_size: .; d_call: .; v_call: TRBV21-1; cdr3_aa: CASSKGAWTGGNSGANVLTF; cdr3_nt: TGTGCCAGCAGCAAAGGTGCCTGGACAGGGGGCAACTCTGGGGCCAACGTCCTGACTTTC
j_call: TRBJ2-6; clone_size: many; d_call: .; v_call: TRBV5-1; cdr3_aa: CASSLGSASGANVLTF; cdr3_nt: TGCGCCAGCAGCTTGGGATCGGCCTCTGGGGCCAACGTCCTGACTTTC
j_call: TRBJ2-2; clone_size: many; d_call: TRBD2; v_call: TRBV6-1; cdr3_aa: CASTRAAGVVGELFF; cdr3_nt: TGTGCCAGCACCCGGGCAGCGGGAGTGGTCGGGGAGCTGTTTTTT
j_call: TRBJ2-1; clone_size: many; d_call: TRBD2; v_call: TRBV6-4; cdr3_aa: CASSGRAANEQFF; cdr3_nt: TGTGCCAGTAGCGGGAGGGCCGCCAATGAGCAGTTCTTC
j_call: TRBJ1-1; clone_size: many; d_call: .; v_call: TRBV20-1; cdr3_aa: CSGDGDTEAFF; cdr3_nt: TGCAGTGGGGACGGCGACACTGAAGCTTTCTTT
j_call: TRBJ2-1; clone_size: many; d_call: .; v_call: TRBV9; cdr3_aa: CASSVAAGNEQFF; cdr3_nt: TGTGCCAGCAGCGTTGCCGCGGGCAATGAGCAGTTCTTC
j_call: TRBJ2-5; clone_size: many; d_call: TRBD1; v_call: TRBV20-1; cdr3_aa: CSAVPGQGAPETQYF; cdr3_nt: TGCAGTGCGGTACCGGGACAGGGGGCCCCAGAGACCCAGTACTTC